One sample yielded the 23 T cell receptor beta chains listed below, sequenced in a study of control samples from healthy donors and cancer patients. Only in-frame clones appear in the TCRdb table, and some are missing; sequencing was by immunoSEQ multiplex PCR. The table shows 260,000 or so clones, with roughly four fifths occurring only once. The sample was PBMCs. The source is a woman aged 60 to 75 with lung cancer.

The V gene is TRBV4-1, the J gene TRBJ1-5, with TRBD1 as a possible D gene (6 bases). CDR3 length: 17 residues. The V and J ends lost 0 bases and 5 bases respectively, with 17 bases between them. Germline V CDR1 and CDR2: MGHRA, YSYEKL. The DNA of the CDR3 is TGCGCCAGCAGCCAAGATAAGACAGGACAAGGTCATCAGCCCCAGCATTTT. As protein: CASSQDKTGQGHQPQHF.

J is TRBJ1-4 and V is TRBV7-2; no clear D. V lost 5 bases to trimming and J lost 11 bases, with 15 bases between them. The CDR3 length is 13 residues. CDR1 and CDR2 (germline): SGHTA, FQGNSA. The CDR3 DNA reads as TGTGCCAGCAGCCCCTCTTTGCCCCAGAAACTGTTTTTT. It yields the protein CASSPSLPQKLFF.

The rearrangement joins TRBV5-1 to TRBJ1-1; D call uncertain. V was cut by 4 bases and J by 1 base, with 8 bases left in between. Germline-derived CDR1 and CDR2 are SGHRS and YFSETQ. The CDR3 length is 13 residues. The CDR3, as DNA: TGCGCCAGCAGCCTGTGGGGGAACACTGAAGCTTTCTTT. As protein: CASSLWGNTEAFF. Drawing the rest from reference TRBV5-1 and TRBJ1-1, the complete variable domain is KAGVTQTPRYLIKTRGQQVTLSCSPISGHRSVSWYQQTPGQGLQFLFEYFSETQRNKGNFPGRFSGRQFSNSRSEMNVSTLELGDSALYLCASSLWGNTEAFFGQGTRLTVV.

The chain employs TRBV25-1 and TRBJ1-2, with 8 bases matching TRBD1. Germline values: CDR1 MGHDK, CDR2 SYGVNS. J gave up 1 base and V 4 bases, and 8 bases lay outside the gene matches. This CDR3 region has 16 residues. The CDR3: CASSGLSDRVNYGYTF. In DNA, the CDR3 is TGTGCCAGCAGTGGATTATCGGACAGGGTTAACTATGGCTACACCTTC.

To note about this clone: Other DNA sequences in this specimen translate into the identical CDR3. The chain recombines TRBV3-1 (or the pseudogene TRBV3-2) with TRBJ1-3, with D unclear. The V and J ends lost 2 bases and 4 bases respectively, with 9 bases between them. Looked up from germline, CDR1 is LGHDT and CDR2 is YNNKEL (reference sequence). This CDR3 comprises 14 residues. CDR3 in DNA: TGTGCCAGCAGCCAACCAGGCCCCGGAAACACCATATATTTT. It specifies CASSQPGPGNTIYF.

The chain uses TRBV2 and TRBJ2-7, with D possibly matching TRBD1 (6 bases). V gave up 6 bases and J gave up 6 bases, with 15 bases separating them. Germline V CDR1 and CDR2: SNHLY, FYNNEI. The CDR3 covers 13 residues. The CDR3: CASSGTVRGEQYF. The CDR3 bases are TGTGCCAGCAGCGGGACGGTCAGGGGCGAGCAGTACTTC.

The rearrangement joins TRBV6-1 to TRBJ2-1; D is possibly TRBD2 (6 bases). This CDR3 has 14 amino acids. Trimming took off 2 bases at V and 10 bases at J, with 15 bases between the two ends. CDR1 is MNHNS and CDR2 is SASEGT in the germline V gene. CDR3 loop: CASSELLLAGEQFF. For the CDR3, the DNA is TGTGCCAGCAGTGAACTATTACTAGCAGGAGAGCAGTTCTTC.

The chain couples TRBV6-6 to TRBJ1-4; D is perhaps TRBD1 (6 bases). V dropped 7 bases and J dropped 4 bases, with 16 bases sitting between them. Germline CDR1 is MNHNY and CDR2 is SVGAGI (reference sequence). CDR3 length: 15 amino acids. The CDR3 sequence is CASKTDRRNNEKLFF. The CDR3 coding sequence is TGTGCCAGCAAAACTGACAGGAGAAATAATGAAAAACTGTTTTTT.

The CDR3 nucleotides are TGTGCCAGCAGTTTTGACAGGGGTGGACATGAAAAACTGTTTTTT. This codes for CASSFDRGGHEKLFF. The chain is built from TRBV5-6 and TRBJ1-4; TRBD1 matches at 8 bases. The V gene's germline CDR1 is SGHDT and CDR2 YYEEEE. Trimming took 5 bases from V and 6 from J; bases not matched to a gene: 9. This CDR3 spans 15 amino acids.

This chain uses TRBV12-1 with TRBJ1-4; the table's D call, TRBD1, has no DNA check behind it. TRBV12-1 is a pseudogene locus. The CDR3 spans 14 residues. CDR3 region: CANLRGKVGGKLFF. In DNA form, the CDR3 reads TGTGCCAACTTAAGGGGGAAGGTTGGTGGAAAACTGTTTTTT.

This clone was recorded a few times. This chain connects TRBV19 to TRBJ1-2; D uncertain. The CDR3 spans 12 residues. Trimming took off 4 bases at V and 5 bases at J, with 8 bases between the two ends. CDR1 is LNHDA, CDR2 SQIVND, per germline (reference sequence). The chain's CDR3 is CASSKDKYGYTF. CDR3 nucleotides: TGTGCCAGTAGTAAAGACAAATATGGCTACACCTTC.

This clone was picked up a small number of times. Other DNA sequences in this specimen translate into the identical CDR3. V and J are TRBV5-1 and TRBJ2-6, with unresolved D. Germline V gives CDR1 SGHRS, CDR2 YFSETQ. The CDR3 has 13 residues. Trimming took 5 bases from V and 2 from J, leaving 5 bases between them. CDR3 nucleotide sequence: TGCGCCAGCAGGGAGCCTGGGGCCAACGTCCTGACTTTC. Protein product: CASREPGANVLTF.

The rearrangement uses TRBV20-1 and TRBJ1-5; D uncertain. CDR3 size: 13 residues. Germline V CDR1 and CDR2: DFQATT, SNEGSKA (reference sequence). Trimming took off 3 bases at V and 7 bases at J, with 13 bases between the two ends. The CDR3 here is CSASLGRNQPQHF. CDR3 sequence (DNA): TGCAGTGCTAGTTTAGGGAGAAACCAGCCCCAGCATTTT.

This chain connects TRBV7-3 to TRBJ1-2; no reliable D call. Germline CDR1 and CDR2: SGHTA and FQGTGA. V lost 6 bases and J 5 bases, leaving 13 bases between the germline ends. The length of the CDR3 is 13 residues. CDR3 sequence: CASSPGAEYGYTF. In DNA form, the CDR3 reads TGTGCCAGCAGTCCCGGTGCGGAGTATGGCTACACCTTC.

The V gene is TRBV5-1, the J gene TRBJ1-6, with D uncertain. V gave up 0 bases and J gave up 4 bases, with 11 bases separating them. The V gene's germline CDR1 is SGHRS and CDR2 YFSETQ. CDR3 length: 16 amino acids. The DNA for the CDR3 is TGCGCCAGCAGCTTGGTCTCGGCAGGTTATAATTCACCCCTCCACTTT. Its protein is CASSLVSAGYNSPLHF.

The gene calls are TRBV10-3 and TRBJ1-2; TRBD1 might be the D (6 bases). The CDR3 covers 13 residues. Germline loops: CDR1 ENHRY, CDR2 SYGVKD. Trimming left V 4 bases short and J 2 bases short, with 8 bases between. CDR3 sequence reads: CAISARGNYGYTF. CDR3 coding DNA: TGTGCCATCAGTGCTAGGGGGAACTATGGCTACACCTTC.

V usage is TRBV2 and J usage is TRBJ2-2; TRBD1 agrees at 7 bases. The V gene end was trimmed by 6 bases and the J gene end by 5 bases; junction bases not matched to a gene: 9. The CDR3 loop spans 15 amino acids. The germline CDR1 and CDR2 sequences are SNHLY and FYNNEI. CDR3 sequence reads: CASSRDSVGTGELFF. CDR3 in DNA: TGTGCCAGCAGCCGGGACAGCGTGGGGACCGGGGAGCTGTTTTTT.

The rearrangement joins TRBV5-4 to TRBJ2-7; D might be TRBD1 (6 bases). V was shortened by 7 bases and J by 3 bases, with 11 bases between the two germline ends. This CDR3 spans 12 amino acids. Germline V gene lookup returns CDR1 SGHNT and CDR2 YYREEE (reference sequence). This chain's CDR3 is CASSTGHYEQYF. CDR3 nucleotide sequence: TGTGCCAGCTCTACAGGGCACTACGAGCAGTACTTC.

The rearrangement links TRBV5-5 to TRBJ1-3, with D possibly being TRBD1 (6 bases). The CDR3 totals 17 residues. V was cut by 1 base and J by 4 bases, with 18 bases left in between. Germline CDR1 reads SGHKS; CDR2 reads YYEKEE (reference sequence). CDR3: CASSLSAGEGAGNTIYF. In DNA form, the CDR3 reads TGTGCCAGCAGCTTGTCGGCAGGGGAAGGAGCGGGAAACACCATATATTTT.

The V gene is TRBV6-5, the J gene TRBJ1-6; TRBD1 agrees at 9 bases. Germline V gives CDR1 MNHEY, CDR2 SVGAGI. The trim removed 7 bases at V and 8 bases at J, leaving 6 bases unmatched. There are 14 residues in the CDR3. The CDR3 loop reads CASNKGQGHSPLHF. CDR3 in DNA: TGTGCCAGCAATAAGGGACAGGGCCATTCACCCCTCCACTTT.

The chain links TRBV7-3 to TRBJ2-1, with TRBD1 matching 11 bases. The CDR3 totals 14 residues. With V trimmed by 4 bases and J by 10 bases, 6 bases remained unmatched. Germline V gene data show CDR1 as SGHTA and CDR2 as FQGTGA. CDR3 sequence: CASSSDRGRREQFF. The CDR3 DNA sequence: TGTGCCAGCAGCTCGGACAGGGGGCGACGGGAGCAGTTCTTC.

This clone has a single count. The chain joins TRBV3-1 (or the pseudogene TRBV3-2) to TRBJ2-5, with D possibly matching TRBD2 (6 bases). This CDR3 is built from 13 residues. Germline V gene sequence: CDR1 LGHDT, CDR2 YNNKEL (reference sequence). The V and J ends lost 1 base and 5 bases respectively, with 8 bases between them. The CDR3 nucleotides read TGTGCCAGCAGCCAAGGGGGGGTGGAGACCCAGTACTTC. It translates to CASSQGGVETQYF.

The rearrangement links TRBV10-3 to TRBJ2-7; 8 positions agree with TRBD1. V lost 6 bases, J lost 2 bases, and 12 bases stayed unmatched. The CDR3 length is 16 residues. Germline CDR1 reads ENHRY; CDR2 reads SYGVKD. The CDR3 loop reads CAIRGTDREETYEQYF. The DNA of the CDR3 is TGTGCCATCAGGGGTACGGACAGGGAGGAAACCTACGAGCAGTACTTC.